The 18 T cell receptor beta chains reported below all come from one sample, sequenced in a study of control samples from healthy donors and cancer patients. Libraries were prepared by immunoSEQ multiplex PCR; TCRdb keeps only in-frame clonotypes and omits some of them. The repertoire consists of some 160,000 clones, with about 93% occurring once and the leading ten covering 0.65% to 0.75%. Specimen: blood. The receptors were gathered from a woman aged 30 to 39 in good health.

This chain uses TRBV12-3 or TRBV12-4 with TRBJ2-1; D might be TRBD2 (5 bases). V was cut by 10 bases and J by 8 bases, with 12 bases left in between. This CDR3 region has 11 residues. The CDR3 bases are TGTGCCACCCTTGAGGAGGATGAGCAGTTCTTC. This translates into CATLEEDEQFF.

V usage is TRBV21-1 and J usage is TRBJ2-7. TRBV21-1 represents a pseudogene. The CDR3 totals 14 residues. DNA for the CDR3: TGTGCCAGCAGCAATGAGACACTAACCTACGAGCAGTACTTC. This gives the protein CASSNETLTYEQYF.

The J gene is TRBJ1-5, the V gene TRBV13; D gene uncertain. Trimming removed 2 bases from V and 6 bases from J, with 8 bases in between. Germline CDR1 reads PRHDT; CDR2 reads FYEKMQ (reference sequence). This CDR3 is built from 13 residues. In nucleotides, the CDR3 is TGTGCCAGCAGCTTAAGTTTTGGTCAGCCCCAGCATTTT. The encoded protein is CASSLSFGQPQHF.

The chain combines TRBV5-6 with TRBJ2-5; a possible D gene is TRBD2 (6 bases). Germline CDR1 reads SGHDT; CDR2 reads YYEEEE. The CDR3 sequence is 14 residues long. Trimming shortened V by 3 bases and J by 6 bases, and 15 bases separated the two germline ends. The CDR3, as DNA: TGTGCCAGCAGCTCGGCGGAGGGCTGGAAGACCCAGTACTTC. It is translated as CASSSAEGWKTQYF.

The chain joins TRBV28 to TRBJ2-2, with TRBD1 identical over 9 bases. CDR3 length equals 16 residues. With 5 bases clipped from V and 4 bases from J, the junction kept 8 bases outside the gene matches. Germline V gives CDR1 MDHEN, CDR2 SYDVKM. The CDR3 spells CASSPGTGISTGELFF. Here the CDR3 DNA reads TGTGCCAGCAGTCCCGGGACAGGGATTAGCACCGGGGAGCTGTTTTTT.

The gene calls are TRBV27 and TRBJ2-2, with unresolved D. V shed 2 bases and J shed 5 bases, with 3 bases lying between them. This CDR3 contains 12 residues. The germline V gene encodes CDR1 MNHEY and CDR2 SMNVEV (reference sequence). CDR3 bases: TGTGCCAGCAGTTTAGGGACCGGGGAGCTGTTTTTT. This encodes CASSLGTGELFF.

CDR3 loop: CASSKGSSGEETQYF. As DNA, the CDR3 is TGTGCCAGCAGCAAAGGTTCTAGCGGGGAAGAGACCCAGTACTTC. The rearrangement uses TRBV21-1 and TRBJ2-5; the D call of TRBD2 is as the table states it, not checked on the DNA. TRBV21-1 represents a pseudogene. The CDR3 has 15 residues.

The chain uses TRBV27 and TRBJ1-2; 10 bases are a match to TRBD1. The germline gives CDR1 MNHEY, CDR2 SMNVEV (reference sequence). This CDR3 is 17 amino acids long. Germline trimming cut 4 bases from V and 8 bases from J; bases unmatched to any gene: 16. CDR3 sequence: CASSSSGTGVLIDGYTF. The CDR3 region has the DNA TGTGCCAGCAGTTCCTCCGGGACAGGGGTCCTAATAGACGGCTACACCTTC.

This chain connects TRBV7-6 to TRBJ2-1; the match to TRBD2 covers 16 bases. Germline CDR1 SGHVS, CDR2 FNYEAQ. This CDR3 is 18 amino acids long. The V and J ends lost 6 bases and 2 bases, in that order; junction bases with no gene match: 7. The CDR3 is CASRPGLAGGPTYNEQFF. In nucleotides, the CDR3 is TGTGCCAGCAGGCCGGGACTAGCGGGAGGGCCCACCTACAATGAGCAGTTCTTC.

CDR3 DNA sequence: TGCAGCGTTGGGGGACTATCTTCTGGCAATGAGCAGTTCTTC. The encoded protein is CSVGGLSSGNEQFF. J is TRBJ2-1 and V is TRBV29-1; 7 nucleotides agree with TRBD2. This CDR3 has 14 amino acids. V was clipped by 4 bases and J by 6 bases; unmatched bases: 9. Germline V gene lookup returns CDR1 SQVTM and CDR2 ANQGSEA.

The chain employs TRBV2 and TRBJ2-5; 8 bases are shared with TRBD2. The CDR3 is 14 residues long. Germline values: CDR1 SNHLY, CDR2 FYNNEI. V shed 7 bases and J 8 bases; nucleotides not matched to a gene: 12. CDR3 bases: TGTGCCAGCATGGGAGGTAGCGGGGCCCCCACCCAGTACTTC. This encodes CASMGGSGAPTQYF.

The V call is TRBV5-8, the J call TRBJ1-4; TRBD1 might be the D (5 bases). The CDR3 has 15 residues. V gave up 4 bases and J gave up 4 bases, with 14 bases separating them. Germline values: CDR1 SGHTS, CDR2 YDEGEE. The CDR3 loop is CASSLGRLLNEKLFF. The CDR3 DNA is TGTGCCAGCAGCCTGGGACGGCTCCTTAATGAAAAACTGTTTTTT.

For this clone: The identical CDR3 is also encoded by other nucleotide sequences in the sample. This rearrangement joins TRBV6-1 to TRBJ2-5; TRBD1 might be the D (6 bases). The CDR3 is made up of 12 amino acids. Trimming removed 2 bases from V and 5 bases from J, with 6 bases in between. CDR1 and CDR2 from the germline V gene are MNHNS and SASEGT. The CDR3, as DNA: TGTGCCAGCAGTGAAAGGGGGGAGACCCAGTACTTC. It is translated as CASSERGETQYF.

This clone has just a few counts. The chain combines TRBV4-1 with TRBJ2-5; 10 bases fit TRBD1. Germline V gene lookup returns CDR1 MGHRA and CDR2 YSYEKL. The CDR3 has 16 residues. Trimming cost V 3 bases and J 4 bases; bases outside gene matches: 8. As DNA, the CDR3 is TGCGCCAGCAGCCATAGGACAGGGGGGAGTGGAGAGACCCAGTACTTC. Its protein is CASSHRTGGSGETQYF.

The V call is TRBV7-8, the J call TRBJ2-7; 8 nucleotides match TRBD1. V lost 4 bases to trimming and J lost 6 bases; unmatched junction nucleotides: 8. CDR3 size: 14 residues. Germline values: CDR1 SGHVS, CDR2 FQNEAQ. The CDR3 region has the DNA TGTGCCAGCAGCTCCCGGACAGGGCGTTCCGAGCAGTACTTC. It specifies CASSSRTGRSEQYF.

The chain couples TRBV6-1 to TRBJ1-1, with D perhaps matching TRBD1 (6 bases). Germline assignment: CDR1 MNHNS and CDR2 SASEGT. The CDR3 has 15 amino acids. V was shortened by 1 base and J by 4 bases, with 13 bases between the two germline ends. CDR3 residues: CASSEGTGPFTEAFF. The CDR3 DNA is TGTGCCAGCAGTGAAGGAACAGGGCCATTCACTGAAGCTTTCTTT.

The V gene is TRBV6-4, the J gene TRBJ2-1, with no clear D. The CDR3 totals 13 residues. The V gene lost 3 bases and the J gene lost 2 bases, with 5 bases spanning the gap. CDR1 and CDR2 from the germline V gene are MRHNA and SNTAGT. The CDR3 here is CASSEEPYNEQFF. Written as DNA, the CDR3 is TGTGCCAGCAGTGAGGAACCCTACAATGAGCAGTTCTTC.

This chain links TRBV29-1 with TRBJ1-2, with no clear D. Trimming left V 4 bases short and J 4 bases short, with 10 bases between. This CDR3 has 12 residues. The germline V gene encodes CDR1 SQVTM and CDR2 ANQGSEA. CDR3 DNA sequence: TGCAGCGTTGGAAGTAGATCCTATGGCTACACCTTC. Translating gives CSVGSRSYGYTF.